This entry concerns a single TCR beta chain. In this sample, this clonotype turned up many times. This clone's antigen is unknown. No much larger clone exists at a distance of one base, and base qualities are not known. The lymph node samples were taken from the axillary draining lymph nodes of breast cancer patients. The sample comes from a study of breast tumors, draining lymph nodes, adjacent tissues (dated by TCRdb to 2016 to 2018). Broadly, across the study: In breast cancer patients, the study compared the TCR beta repertoires of tumor, adjacent nontumor tissue and axillary lymph nodes. In human breast cancer, the study set out to evaluate how tumor, surrounding tissue and draining lymph node repertoires relate to one another and whether T cells may move between these sites.

TCRdb records Illumina HiSeq 2000 as the sequencer. Multiplex PCR amplification was used to generate the TCR beta chain libraries. High-throughput sequencing was used to analyze the amplified TCR beta chain products. TCRdb applied fastp at Q25 and MiXCR to the public reads, then kept only in-frame beta chains. Rows merge per CDR3 protein into single entries with the most common DNA and genes. This sample is represented by some 200,000 distinct CDR3 sequences; approximately 31% of them were singletons. The ten largest account for approximately 4.5% of the sample. The germline V gene (reference sequence) yields SEHNR for CDR1 and FQNEAQ for CDR2. The CDR3 covers 16 residues, taking in both the cysteine and the phenylalanine. Just CDR3 DNA is preserved here, 48 bases in frame from base 1. The V end loses 1 base and the J end loses 4 bases, and a stretch of 13 bases separates them. The paper as a whole reports these results and caveats: The data were considered consistent with the idea that most tumor T cells come from the lymph node and then expand in tumor tissue. The study presented the conclusion that tumor T cells originate in lymph nodes as consistent with a hypothesis, not as something directly demonstrated. Tumor T-cell repertoires showed less diversity than lymph node repertoires and more diversity than nontumor tissue repertoires, and tumor T-cell repertoires showed preferential V and J gene usage. Tumor and nontumor tissue repertoires were significantly more similar in luminal-like than in basal-like breast cancer.

The source is a female donor with breast cancer. Some clones in this sample may be carry-over from other donors' samples. The chain is encoded by TRBV7-9 joined to TRBJ1-4; D gene: possibly TRBD1, on 5 matching bases. The sample was axillary lymph node tissue. The nucleotide sequence reads as follows: TGTGCCAGCAGCTTAGGTATCGGCAGGGATAATGAAAAACTGTTTTTT. The encoded protein is CASSLGIGRDNEKLFF.